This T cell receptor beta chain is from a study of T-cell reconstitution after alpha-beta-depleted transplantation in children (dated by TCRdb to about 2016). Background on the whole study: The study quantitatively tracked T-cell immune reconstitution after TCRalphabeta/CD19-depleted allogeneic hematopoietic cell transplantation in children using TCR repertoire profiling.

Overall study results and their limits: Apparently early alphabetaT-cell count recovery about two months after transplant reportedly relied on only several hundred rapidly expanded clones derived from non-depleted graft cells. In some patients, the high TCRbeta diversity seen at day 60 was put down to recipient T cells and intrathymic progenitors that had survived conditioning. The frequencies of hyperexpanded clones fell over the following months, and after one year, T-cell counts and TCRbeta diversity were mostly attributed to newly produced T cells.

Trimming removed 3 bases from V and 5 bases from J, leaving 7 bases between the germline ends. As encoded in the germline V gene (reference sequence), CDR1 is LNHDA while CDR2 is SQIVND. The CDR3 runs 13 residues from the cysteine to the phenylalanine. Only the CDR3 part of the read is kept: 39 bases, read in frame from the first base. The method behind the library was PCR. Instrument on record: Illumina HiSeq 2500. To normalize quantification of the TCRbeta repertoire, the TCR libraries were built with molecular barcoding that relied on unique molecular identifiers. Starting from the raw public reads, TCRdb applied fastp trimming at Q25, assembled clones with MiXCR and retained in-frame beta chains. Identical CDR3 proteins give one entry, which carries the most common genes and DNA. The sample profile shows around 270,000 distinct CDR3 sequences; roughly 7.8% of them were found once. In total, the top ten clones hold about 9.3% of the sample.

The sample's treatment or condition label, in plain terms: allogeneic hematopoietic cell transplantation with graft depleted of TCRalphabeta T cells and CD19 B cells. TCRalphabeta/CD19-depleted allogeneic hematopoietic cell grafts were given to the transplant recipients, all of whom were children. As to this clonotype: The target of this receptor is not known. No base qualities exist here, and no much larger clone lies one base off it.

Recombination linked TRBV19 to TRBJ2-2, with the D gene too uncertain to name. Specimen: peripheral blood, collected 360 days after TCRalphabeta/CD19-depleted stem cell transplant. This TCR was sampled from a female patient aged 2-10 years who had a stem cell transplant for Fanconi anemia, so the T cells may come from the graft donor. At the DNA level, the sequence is TGTGCCAGTAGTATTTCCGGGACCGGGGAGCTGTTTTTT. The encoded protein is CASSISGTGELFF.